A single sample gave rise to the 20 T cell receptor beta chains below, sequenced in a study of blood T cell repertoires in COVID-19. Data came from immunoSEQ multiplex PCR; TCRdb stores just in-frame clones and leaves some out. The table shows some 190,000 clones, with approximately 85% occurring only once. What was sequenced was peripheral blood. Every receptor here comes from an older man with COVID-19, enrolled during active disease.

The chain links TRBV5-4 to TRBJ1-6; 9 bases fit TRBD1. This CDR3 is built from 15 residues. Germline V CDR1 and CDR2: SGHNT, YYREEE (reference sequence). Trimming removed 0 bases from V and 6 bases from J; junction bases left unmatched: 1. The CDR3 reads CASSLETGGNSPLHF. CDR3 bases: TGTGCCAGCAGCTTGGAGACAGGGGGTAATTCACCCCTCCACTTT.

The chain is built from TRBV7-2 and TRBJ2-5; TRBD1 might be the D (6 bases). This CDR3 spans 14 amino acids. Germline CDR1 SGHTA, CDR2 FQGNSA. V shed 5 bases and J shed 8 bases, with 18 bases lying between them. The CDR3 loop is CASSPARGIGTQYF. DNA of the CDR3: TGTGCCAGCAGCCCAGCGAGGGGGATCGGCACCCAGTACTTC.

This clone appeared a few times. V and J are TRBV19 and TRBJ1-1; possibly TRBD1 for D (5 bases). The V end was cut by 3 bases, the J end by 5 bases, with 13 bases between. Germline V CDR1 and CDR2: LNHDA, SQIVND (reference sequence). The CDR3 covers 14 residues. The CDR3 DNA sequence: TGTGCCAGTAGTATCCGGGGGACCCGGACTGAAGCTTTCTTT. Protein product: CASSIRGTRTEAFF.

This chain links TRBV9 with TRBJ2-5; 11 bases fit TRBD2. J was trimmed by 1 base and V by 4 bases; bases with no gene match: 6. The CDR3 covers 16 residues. Germline loops: CDR1 SGDLS, CDR2 YYNGEE. The CDR3 DNA sequence: TGTGCCAGCAGCAAGACTAGCGGGGACGGCCAAGAGACCCAGTACTTC. This codes for CASSKTSGDGQETQYF.

Only a few counts were recorded for this clone. This sequence joins TRBV19 and TRBJ2-3, with 8 bases matching TRBD2. Germline-derived CDR1 and CDR2 are LNHDA and SQIVND (reference sequence). V shed 4 bases, J shed 6 bases, and the junction held 9 bases outside the gene matches. The CDR3 consists of 15 residues. CDR3 sequence: CASSTRTSRADTQYF. In DNA form, the CDR3 reads TGTGCCAGTAGTACCCGGACTAGCCGTGCGGATACGCAGTATTTT. The full variable domain, rest sourced from reference TRBV19 and TRBJ2-3, is DGGITQSPKYLFRKEGQNVTLSCEQNLNHDAMYWYRQDPGQGLRLIYYSQIVNDFQKGDIAEGYSVSREKKESFPLTVTSAQKNPTAFYLCASSTRTSRADTQYFGPGTRLTVL.

The count of this clone is one. The V and J genes are TRBV5-4 and TRBJ2-3; 10 nucleotides line up with TRBD1. CDR1 and CDR2 (germline): SGHNT, YYREEE (reference sequence). The CDR3 length is 15 residues. V shed 6 bases and J 5 bases; nucleotides not matched to a gene: 9. The CDR3 coding sequence is TGTGCCAGCACGGCTGGGACAGGGGCAGAAGATACGCAGTATTTT. It encodes CASTAGTGAEDTQYF.

This chain uses TRBV2 with TRBJ2-7; no definite D call. V lost 6 bases, J lost 0 bases, and 12 bases lay in between. Germline loops: CDR1 SNHLY, CDR2 FYNNEI. This CDR3 is 14 amino acids long. CDR3 sequence reads: CASSVSAGSYEQYF. The DNA of the CDR3 is TGTGCCAGCAGCGTATCCGCAGGCTCCTACGAGCAGTACTTC.

The genes are TRBV1 and TRBJ2-1; the listed D gene, TRBD2, was not tested against the DNA. TRBV1 is a documented pseudogene. The CDR3 has 19 residues. CDR3 in DNA: TGCACCAGCAGCCAAGTGGGACTAGCGGGGCTAAACTCCTACAATGAGCAGTTCTTC. It codes for CTSSQVGLAGLNSYNEQFF.

This chain links TRBV5-5 with TRBJ2-1; maybe TRBD1 (7 bases). Trimming removed 0 bases at V and 3 bases at J, with 10 bases between. The CDR3 sequence is 15 residues long. Germline CDR1 and CDR2: SGHKS and YYEKEE (reference sequence). CDR3 sequence: CASSLDQGGYNEQFF. In nucleotides, the CDR3 is TGTGCCAGCAGCTTGGATCAGGGGGGCTACAATGAGCAGTTCTTC.

The rearrangement joins TRBV9 to TRBJ2-3; D perhaps matches TRBD1 (7 bases). Per the germline V gene, CDR1 is SGDLS and CDR2 is YYNGEE. V was clipped by 1 base and J by 5 bases, with 14 bases between them. This CDR3 has 15 residues. The CDR3 region has the DNA TGTGCCAGCAGCGTATCGTCAGGGGGGTTAGATACGCAGTATTTT. Its protein is CASSVSSGGLDTQYF.

A few counts support this clone. The chain links TRBV18 to TRBJ1-6, with D perhaps matching TRBD1 (5 bases). In germline, CDR1 is KGHSH, CDR2 LQKENI. Trimming left V 2 bases short and J 19 bases short, with 18 bases between. The CDR3 is 13 residues long. The CDR3 region is CASSPRVGDATHF. CDR3 in DNA: TGTGCCAGCTCACCAAGGGTAGGGGATGCCACGCACTTT.

The chain combines TRBV11-2 with TRBJ2-7; 9 positions agree with TRBD1. Germline CDR1 SGHAT, CDR2 FQNNGV. Unmatched junction bases numbered 15, after V lost 3 bases and J lost 6 bases. The CDR3 is 17 amino acids. CDR3 DNA: TGTGCCAGCAGCTTGGGGCTTGGTAGGACAGGGGAGGCCGAGCAGTACTTC. Protein: CASSLGLGRTGEAEQYF.

The chain recombines TRBV4-3 with TRBJ2-2, with a weak D call TRBD2 (6 bases). Germline CDR1 LGHNA, CDR2 YSLEER. V was cut by 3 bases and J by 1 base, with 9 bases left in between. CDR3 length: 15 residues. The CDR3 sequence is CASSQGRENTGELFF. In DNA form, the CDR3 reads TGCGCCAGCAGCCAGGGGCGGGAGAACACCGGGGAGCTGTTTTTT.

The rearrangement uses TRBV5-8 and TRBJ1-2; 9 nucleotides line up with TRBD1. Trimming took 2 bases from V and 6 from J; bases not matched to a gene: 8. Per the germline V gene, CDR1 is SGHTS and CDR2 is YDEGEE. There are 15 residues in the CDR3. CDR3: CASSFRGQGRDGYTF. Written as DNA, the CDR3 is TGTGCCAGCAGCTTTAGGGGACAGGGAAGGGATGGCTACACCTTC.

The rearrangement links TRBV11-2 to TRBJ2-7, with a tentative D call TRBD2 (6 bases). This CDR3 has 13 residues. Trimming took 3 bases from V and 4 from J, leaving 10 bases between them. In germline, CDR1 is SGHAT, CDR2 FQNNGV. The CDR3, as DNA: TGTGCCAGCAGCTTCGCTAGCGAGTACGAGCAGTACTTC. It translates to CASSFASEYEQYF.

The chain recombines TRBV4-3 with TRBJ1-1; D unresolved. The CDR3 is 13 amino acids. From germline, CDR1 is LGHNA and CDR2 YSLEER. V was pared by 4 bases and J by 5 bases, with 11 bases between. The DNA of the CDR3 is TGCGCCAGCAGCCTCCTCCGCGGGACTGAAGCTTTCTTT. Translating it yields CASSLLRGTEAFF.

This chain connects TRBV28 to TRBJ2-3; D ambiguous. V lost 8 bases and J 2 bases, leaving 20 bases between the germline ends. Germline V CDR1 and CDR2: MDHEN, SYDVKM. This CDR3 contains 16 residues. CDR3 region: CASPPPNSGPTDTQYF. CDR3 bases: TGTGCCAGCCCCCCCCCTAACTCGGGTCCCACAGATACGCAGTATTTT.

CDR3: CASSAAGTPTRGTQYF. As DNA, the CDR3 is TGTGCCAGCAGTGCAGCCGGGACACCCACGCGCGGTACGCAGTATTTT. This chain uses TRBV6-1 with TRBJ2-3, with a possible D match to TRBD1 (6 bases). The CDR3 covers 16 residues. The germline V gene has CDR1 MNHNS and CDR2 SASEGT. Trimming shortened V by 4 bases and J by 8 bases, and 22 bases separated the two germline ends.

This clone was found once. The V gene is TRBV6-5, the J gene TRBJ1-5, with D tentatively TRBD1 (6 bases). Trimming pared 0 bases from V and 6 bases from J, leaving 12 bases between. The germline CDR1 and CDR2 sequences are MNHEY and SVGAGI. This CDR3 region has 15 residues. The CDR3 DNA reads as TGTGCCAGCAGTTACTCGGTGGGGGCGGGTCAGCCCCAGCATTTT. It is translated as CASSYSVGAGQPQHF.

J is TRBJ1-6 and V is TRBV9; 9 positions agree with TRBD1. Trimming cost V 0 bases and J 7 bases; bases outside gene matches: 5. The CDR3 has 16 residues. CDR1 is SGDLS, CDR2 YYNGEE, per germline. Here the CDR3 DNA reads TGTGCCAGCAGCGTAGGTGGGACAGGGAGGAATTCACCCCTCCACTTT. Translation gives CASSVGGTGRNSPLHF.